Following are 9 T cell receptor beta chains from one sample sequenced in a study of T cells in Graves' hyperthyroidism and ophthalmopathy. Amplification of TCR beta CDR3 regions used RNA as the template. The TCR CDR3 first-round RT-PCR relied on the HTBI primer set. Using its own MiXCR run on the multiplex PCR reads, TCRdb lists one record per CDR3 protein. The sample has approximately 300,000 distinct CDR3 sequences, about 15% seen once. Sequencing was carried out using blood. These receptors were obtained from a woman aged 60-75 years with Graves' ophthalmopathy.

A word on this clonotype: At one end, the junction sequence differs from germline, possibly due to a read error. The chain's CDR3 is CASSQPGRMNTEAFF. For the CDR3, the DNA is TGCGCCAGCAGCCAACCGGGACGCATGAACACTGAAGCTTTCTTT. The chain couples TRBV7-2 to TRBJ1-1, with D possibly TRBD1 on 5 matching bases. Germline lookup yields CDR1 SGHTA and CDR2 FQGNSA. The CDR3 runs to 15 residues.

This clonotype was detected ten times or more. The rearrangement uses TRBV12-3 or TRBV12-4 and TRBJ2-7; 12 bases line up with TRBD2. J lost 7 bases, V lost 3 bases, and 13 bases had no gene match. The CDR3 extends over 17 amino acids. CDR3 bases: TGTGCCAGCAGTTTGCGGACTAGCGGGACTTCCCCAATGGAGCAGTACTTC. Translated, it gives CASSLRTSGTSPMEQYF.

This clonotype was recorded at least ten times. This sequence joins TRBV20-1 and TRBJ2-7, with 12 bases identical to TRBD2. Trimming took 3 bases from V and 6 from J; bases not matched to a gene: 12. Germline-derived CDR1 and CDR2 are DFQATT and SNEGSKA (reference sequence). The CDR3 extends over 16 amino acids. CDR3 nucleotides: TGCAGTGCTAGGTCCTATACTAGCGGGAGGCCCTCCGAGCAGTACTTC. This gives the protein CSARSYTSGRPSEQYF.

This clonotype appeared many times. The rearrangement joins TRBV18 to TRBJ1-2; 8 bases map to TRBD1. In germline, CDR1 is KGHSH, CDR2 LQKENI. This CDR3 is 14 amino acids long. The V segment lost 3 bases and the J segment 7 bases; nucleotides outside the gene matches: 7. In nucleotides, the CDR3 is TGTGCCAGCTCACCCCAACCGACAGGGGTTGGCTACACCTTC. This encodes CASSPQPTGVGYTF.

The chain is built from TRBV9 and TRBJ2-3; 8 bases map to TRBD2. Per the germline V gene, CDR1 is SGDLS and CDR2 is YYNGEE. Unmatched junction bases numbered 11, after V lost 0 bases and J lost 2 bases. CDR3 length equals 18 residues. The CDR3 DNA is TGTGCCAGCAGCGTAGACGCGGGAGGATGGGACTCCACAGATACGCAGTATTTT. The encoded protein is CASSVDAGGWDSTDTQYF. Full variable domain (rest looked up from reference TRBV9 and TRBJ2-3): DSGVTQTPKHLITATGQRVTLRCSPRSGDLSVYWYQQSLDQGLQFLIQYYNGEERAKGNILERFSAQQFPDLHSELNLSSLELGDSALYFCASSVDAGGWDSTDTQYFGPGTRLTVL.

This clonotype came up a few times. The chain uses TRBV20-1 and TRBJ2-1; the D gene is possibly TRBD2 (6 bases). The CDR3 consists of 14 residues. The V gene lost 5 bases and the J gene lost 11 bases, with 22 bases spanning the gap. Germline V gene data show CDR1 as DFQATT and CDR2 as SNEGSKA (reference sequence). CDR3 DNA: TGCAGTGCTCTAAGAGGGGCGGGAACGGGAAAGCAGTTCTTC. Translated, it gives CSALRGAGTGKQFF.

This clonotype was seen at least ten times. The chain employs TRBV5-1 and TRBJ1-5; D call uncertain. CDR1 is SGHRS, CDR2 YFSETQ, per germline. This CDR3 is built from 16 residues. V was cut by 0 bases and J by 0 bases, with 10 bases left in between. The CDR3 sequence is CASSLVGPNSNQPQHF. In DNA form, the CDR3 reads TGCGCCAGCAGCTTGGTAGGGCCTAATAGCAATCAGCCCCAGCATTTT. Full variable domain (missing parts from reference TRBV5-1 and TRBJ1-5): KAGVTQTPRYLIKTRGQQVTLSCSPISGHRSVSWYQQTPGQGLQFLFEYFSETQRNKGNFPGRFSGRQFSNSRSEMNVSTLELGDSALYLCASSLVGPNSNQPQHFGDGTRLSIL.

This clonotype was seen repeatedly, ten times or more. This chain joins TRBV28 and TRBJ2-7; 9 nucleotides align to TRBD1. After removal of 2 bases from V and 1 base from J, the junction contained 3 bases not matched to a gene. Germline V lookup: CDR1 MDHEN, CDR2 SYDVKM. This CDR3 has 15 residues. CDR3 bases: TGTGCCAGCAGTTTACGGGACAGGGTTTCCTACGAGCAGTACTTC. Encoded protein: CASSLRDRVSYEQYF.

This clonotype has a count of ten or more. The chain's CDR3 is CSAAQETQYF. The CDR3, as DNA: TGCAGTGCTGCCCAAGAGACCCAGTACTTC. The chain joins TRBV20-1 to TRBJ2-5, with no clear D. The V and J ends lost 5 bases and 1 base respectively, with 2 bases between them. CDR1 is DFQATT and CDR2 is SNEGSKA in the germline V gene (reference sequence). The CDR3 has 10 amino acids.